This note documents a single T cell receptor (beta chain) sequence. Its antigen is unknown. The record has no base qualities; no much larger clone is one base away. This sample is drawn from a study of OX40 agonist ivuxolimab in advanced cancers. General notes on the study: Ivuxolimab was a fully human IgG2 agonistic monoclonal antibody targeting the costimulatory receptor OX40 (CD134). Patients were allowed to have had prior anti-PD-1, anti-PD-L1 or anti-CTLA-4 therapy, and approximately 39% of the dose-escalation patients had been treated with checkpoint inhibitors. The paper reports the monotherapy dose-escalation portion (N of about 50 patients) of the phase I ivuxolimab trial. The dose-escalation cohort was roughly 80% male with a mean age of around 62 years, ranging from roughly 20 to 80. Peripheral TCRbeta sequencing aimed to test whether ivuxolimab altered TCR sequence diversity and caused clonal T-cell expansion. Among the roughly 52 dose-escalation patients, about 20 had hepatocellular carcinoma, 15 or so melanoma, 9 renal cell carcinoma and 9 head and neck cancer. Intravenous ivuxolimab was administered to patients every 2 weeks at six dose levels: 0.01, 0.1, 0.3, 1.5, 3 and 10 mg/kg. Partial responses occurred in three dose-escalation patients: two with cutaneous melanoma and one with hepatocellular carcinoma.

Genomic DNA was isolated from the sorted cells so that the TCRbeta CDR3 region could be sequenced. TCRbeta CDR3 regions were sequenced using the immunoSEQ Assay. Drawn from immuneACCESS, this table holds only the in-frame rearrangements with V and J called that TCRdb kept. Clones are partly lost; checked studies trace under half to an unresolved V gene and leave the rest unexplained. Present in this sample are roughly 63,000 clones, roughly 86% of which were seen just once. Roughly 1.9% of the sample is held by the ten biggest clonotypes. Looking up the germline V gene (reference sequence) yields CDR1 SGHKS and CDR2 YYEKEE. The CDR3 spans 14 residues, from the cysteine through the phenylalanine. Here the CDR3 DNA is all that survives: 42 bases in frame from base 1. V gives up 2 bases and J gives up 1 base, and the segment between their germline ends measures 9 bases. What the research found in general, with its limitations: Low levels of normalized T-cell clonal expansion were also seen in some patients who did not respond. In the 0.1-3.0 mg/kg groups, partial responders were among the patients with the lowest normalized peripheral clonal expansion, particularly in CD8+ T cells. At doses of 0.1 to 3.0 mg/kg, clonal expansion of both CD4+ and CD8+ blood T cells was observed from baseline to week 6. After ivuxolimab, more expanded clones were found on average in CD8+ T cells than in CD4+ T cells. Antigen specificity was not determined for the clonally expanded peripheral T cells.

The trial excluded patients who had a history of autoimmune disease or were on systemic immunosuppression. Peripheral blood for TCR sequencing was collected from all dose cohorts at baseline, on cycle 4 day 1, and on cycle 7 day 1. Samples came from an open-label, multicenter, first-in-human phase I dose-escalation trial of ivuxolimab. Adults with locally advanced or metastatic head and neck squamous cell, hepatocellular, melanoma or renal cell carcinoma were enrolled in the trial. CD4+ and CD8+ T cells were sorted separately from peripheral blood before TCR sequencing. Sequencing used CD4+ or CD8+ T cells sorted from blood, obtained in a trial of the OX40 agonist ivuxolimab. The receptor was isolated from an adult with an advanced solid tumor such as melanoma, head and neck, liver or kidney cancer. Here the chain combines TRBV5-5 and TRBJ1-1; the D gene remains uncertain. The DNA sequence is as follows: TGTGCCAGCAGCTTTGAAGTCCGGAACACTGAAGCTTTCTTT. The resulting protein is CASSFEVRNTEAFF.